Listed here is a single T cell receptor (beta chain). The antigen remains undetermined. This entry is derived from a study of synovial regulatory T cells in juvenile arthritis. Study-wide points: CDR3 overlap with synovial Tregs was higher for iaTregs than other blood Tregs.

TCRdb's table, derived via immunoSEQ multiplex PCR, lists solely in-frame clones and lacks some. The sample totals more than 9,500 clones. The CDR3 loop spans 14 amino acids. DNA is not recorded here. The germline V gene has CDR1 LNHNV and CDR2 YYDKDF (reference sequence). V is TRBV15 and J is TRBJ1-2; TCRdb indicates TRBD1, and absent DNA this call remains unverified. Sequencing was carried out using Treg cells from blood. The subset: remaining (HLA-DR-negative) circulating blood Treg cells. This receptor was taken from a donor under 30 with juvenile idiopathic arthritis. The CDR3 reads CATRTGGDNYGYTF.